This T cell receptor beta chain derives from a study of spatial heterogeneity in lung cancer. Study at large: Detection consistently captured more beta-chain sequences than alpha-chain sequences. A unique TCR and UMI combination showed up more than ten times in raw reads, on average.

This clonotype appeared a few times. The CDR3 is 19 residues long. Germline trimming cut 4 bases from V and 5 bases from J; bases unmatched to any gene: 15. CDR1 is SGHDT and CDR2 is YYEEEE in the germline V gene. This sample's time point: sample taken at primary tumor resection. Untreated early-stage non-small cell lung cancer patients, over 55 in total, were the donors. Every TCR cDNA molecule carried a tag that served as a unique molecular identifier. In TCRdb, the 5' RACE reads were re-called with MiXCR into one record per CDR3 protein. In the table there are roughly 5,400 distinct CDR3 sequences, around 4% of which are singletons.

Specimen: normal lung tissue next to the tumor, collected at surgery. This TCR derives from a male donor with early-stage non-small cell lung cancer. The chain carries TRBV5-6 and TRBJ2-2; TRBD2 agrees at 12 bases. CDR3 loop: CASSPAGLAGSPGTGELFF. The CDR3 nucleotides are TGTGCCAGCAGCCCGGCAGGACTAGCGGGGTCCCCCGGAACCGGGGAGCTGTTTTTT.